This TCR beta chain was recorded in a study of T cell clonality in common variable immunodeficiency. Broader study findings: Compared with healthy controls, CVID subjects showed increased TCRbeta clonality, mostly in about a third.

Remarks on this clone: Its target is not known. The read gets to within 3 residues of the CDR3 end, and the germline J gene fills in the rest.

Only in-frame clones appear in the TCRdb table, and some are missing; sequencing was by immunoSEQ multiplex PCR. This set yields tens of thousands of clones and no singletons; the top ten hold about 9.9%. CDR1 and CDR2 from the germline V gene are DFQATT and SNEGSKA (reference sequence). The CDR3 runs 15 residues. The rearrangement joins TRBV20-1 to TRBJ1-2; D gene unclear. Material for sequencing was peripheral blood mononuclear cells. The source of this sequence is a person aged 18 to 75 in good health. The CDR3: CSARVPTSSSNDYTF. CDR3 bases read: TGCAGTGCTAGAGTACCAACTAGCTCTTCTAACGAC.